This is a list of T cell receptor beta chains from one sample in a study of spatial heterogeneity in lung cancer. One entry per CDR3 protein, called by TCRdb with MiXCR from the 5' RACE reads. Here the sample spans tens of thousands of distinct CDR3 sequences, around 9.7% being singletons. The specimen comprised PBMCs, sampled at follow-up. All receptors derive from a male donor with early-stage non-small cell lung cancer. The CDR3 runs from the conserved cysteine through the conserved F or W. Each record gives: clone size, CDR3 length, V gene, J gene, D gene, CDR3 DNA, CDR3 protein. D genes are given only for firm matches. Expanded clones get a size class; other rows say once, few or many, or leave the size out.

many	16	TRBV29-1	TRBJ2-2	.	TGCAGCGTCGTACAGTCAAACTACGCGAACACCGGGGAGCTGTTTTTT	CSVVQSNYANTGELFF
many	14	TRBV13	TRBJ2-1	.	TGTGCCAGCAGCCGGGGAGGCGCCTACAATGAGCAGTTCTTC	CASSRGGAYNEQFF
many	14	TRBV2	TRBJ2-1	TRBD1	TGTGCCAGCAGTGCAGGGGGCGCCTACAATGAGCAGTTCTTC	CASSAGGAYNEQFF
many	14	TRBV5-1	TRBJ2-7	.	TGCGCCAGCAGCTTGCGGGGCCCTCCCTACGAGCAGTACTTC	CASSLRGPPYEQYF
.	13	TRBV20-1	TRBJ1-6	TRBD1	TGCAGTGCTAGGGGACAGGGAACGCCACCCCTCCACTTT	CSARGQGTPPLHF
few	15	TRBV4-1	TRBJ1-5	.	TGCGCCAGCAGCCAAGATGACAGAGGACATCAGCCCCAGCATTTT	CASSQDDRGHQPQHF
few	13	TRBV5-1	TRBJ2-1	TRBD2	TGCGCCTCCGGACTAGCGGGGGCGATAGAGCAGTTCTTC	CASGLAGAIEQFF
many	12	TRBV29-1	TRBJ1-1	TRBD1	TGCAGCGGGGACAGGGGAGCCTCTGAAGCTTTCTTT	CSGDRGASEAFF
few	16	TRBV18	TRBJ2-1	.	TGTGCCAGCTCACGGGAAAGGCCCACAGCCTACAATGAGCAGTTCTTC	CASSRERPTAYNEQFF
many	17	TRBV4-2	TRBJ2-3	TRBD1	TGTGCCAGCAGCCAAGTCTCCGGGGACAGCGGCACAGATACGCAGTATTTT	CASSQVSGDSGTDTQYF
.	16	TRBV18	TRBJ2-1	.	TGTGCCAGCTCACCACCCATTGACGGGGTCAGCAATGAGCAGTTCTTC	CASSPPIDGVSNEQFF
many	15	TRBV6-5	TRBJ2-1	.	TGTGCCAGCAGTCCTCGCGGGACCACCTACAATGAGCAGTTCTTC	CASSPRGTTYNEQFF
many	15	TRBV9	TRBJ2-7	.	TGTGCCAGCAGCGTAGGGGCTTTAAGCTCCTACGAGCAGTACTTC	CASSVGALSSYEQYF
many	14	TRBV3-1	TRBJ1-5	.	TGTGCCAGCAGCCAATTCCACGGGGATCAGCCCCAGCATTTT	CASSQFHGDQPQHF
few	12	TRBV4-2	TRBJ2-7	.	TGTGCCAGCAGCCAAGATCCCTACGAGCAGTACTTC	CASSQDPYEQYF